This T cell receptor (beta chain) was retrieved from a study of OX40 agonist ivuxolimab in advanced cancers. This CDR3 has 19 residues. CDR1 is SGHVS and CDR2 is FQNEAQ in the germline V gene. V was pared by 3 bases and J by 1 base, with 21 bases between. Here immunoSEQ multiplex PCR was the method, and the copy in TCRdb shows in-frame clones only, minus some. The table includes fewer than 25,000 clones, 75% to 90% detected once. The rearrangement uses TRBV7-8 and TRBJ2-2, with D tentatively TRBD2 (6 bases). The sequenced sample was CD4+ or CD8+ T cells sorted from blood, obtained in a trial of the OX40 agonist ivuxolimab. The TCR originated in an adult with an advanced solid tumor such as melanoma, head and neck, liver or kidney cancer. The CDR3 nucleotides read TGTGCCAGCAGCTTCGATTCGGAGTACCGGGGAGGGAACACCGGGGAGCTGTTTTTT. Protein product: CASSFDSEYRGGNTGELFF.